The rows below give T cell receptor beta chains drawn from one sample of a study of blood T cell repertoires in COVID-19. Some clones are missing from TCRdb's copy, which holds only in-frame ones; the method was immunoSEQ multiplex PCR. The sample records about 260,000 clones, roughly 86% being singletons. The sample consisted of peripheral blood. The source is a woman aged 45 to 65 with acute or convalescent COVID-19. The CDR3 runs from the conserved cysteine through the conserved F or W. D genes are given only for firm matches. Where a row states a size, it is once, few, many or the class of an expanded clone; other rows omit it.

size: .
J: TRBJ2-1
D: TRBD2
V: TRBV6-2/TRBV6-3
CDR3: CASSYPRGLAGGGNEQFF
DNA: TGTGCCAGCAGTTACCCTCGAGGACTAGCGGGAGGAGGTAATGAGCAGTTCTTC

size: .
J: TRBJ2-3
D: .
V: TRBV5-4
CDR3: CASSFNMGTDTQYF
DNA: TGTGCCAGCAGCTTCAACATGGGCACAGATACGCAGTATTTT

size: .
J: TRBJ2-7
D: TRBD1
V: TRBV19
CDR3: CASSFRGLYEQYF
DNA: TGTGCCAGTAGTTTCAGGGGGCTCTACGAGCAGTACTTC

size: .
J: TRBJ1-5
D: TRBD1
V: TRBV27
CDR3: CASKRGDRDNQPQHF
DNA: TGTGCCAGCAAGCGCGGGGACAGGGATAATCAGCCCCAGCATTTT

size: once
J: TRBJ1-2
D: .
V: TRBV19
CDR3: CASRSAVALVGYTF
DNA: TGTGCCAGTAGAAGTGCCGTTGCTTTAGTTGGCTACACCTTC

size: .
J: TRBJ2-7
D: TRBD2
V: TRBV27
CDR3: CASSISRLAGVTEQYF
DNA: TGTGCCAGCAGTATCTCGCGTCTAGCGGGAGTAACCGAGCAGTACTTC

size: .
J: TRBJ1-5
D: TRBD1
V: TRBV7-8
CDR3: CASSDRVGNQPQHF
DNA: TGTGCCAGCAGCGACAGGGTCGGCAATCAGCCCCAGCATTTT

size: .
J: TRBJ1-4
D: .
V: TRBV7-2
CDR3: CASSSDRIDEKLFF
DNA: TGTGCCAGCAGCTCCGACAGGATTGATGAAAAACTGTTTTTT

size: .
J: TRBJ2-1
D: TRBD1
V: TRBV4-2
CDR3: CASSQAGTGFYNEQFF
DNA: TGTGCCAGCAGCCAGGCCGGGACAGGGTTCTACAATGAGCAGTTCTTC

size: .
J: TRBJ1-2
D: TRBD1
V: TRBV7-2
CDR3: CASSLKAPRGGNYGYTF
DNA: TGTGCCAGCAGCTTAAAAGCCCCGAGAGGGGGCAACTATGGCTACACCTTC

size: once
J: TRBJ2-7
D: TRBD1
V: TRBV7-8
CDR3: CASSIGGRGLYEQYF
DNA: TGTGCCAGCAGCATTGGCGGAAGGGGGCTTTACGAGCAGTACTTC

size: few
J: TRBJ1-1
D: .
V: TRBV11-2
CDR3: CASSLTGTDMNTEAFF
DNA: TGTGCCAGCAGCTTAACAGGGACGGATATGAACACTGAAGCTTTCTTT

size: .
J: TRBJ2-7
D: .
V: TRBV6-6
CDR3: CASSEDTYYEQYF
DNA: TGTGCCAGCAGCGAAGACACATACTACGAGCAGTACTTC